This T cell receptor (beta chain) is from a study of T cell repertoires in cytomegalovirus infection. Across the whole study: CMV infection plus the matching HLA type was flagged by public TCR beta signatures.

Remarks on this clonotype: Its specificity is not known.

One entry per CDR3 protein, called by TCRdb with MiXCR from the reads. In the table there are around 310,000 distinct CDR3 sequences, about a sixth of which are singletons. Study observations and caveats: Carriers of CMV and the relevant HLA type were discriminated by public TCR beta frequency. Clonotype analysis showed dominance of the ex vivo response by HLA-C-restricted CMV-specific TCR beta clonotypes.

The receptor's source is a human donor in good health (CMV status not recorded). Some clones in this sample may be carry-over from other donors' samples. The sequenced sample was PBMCs.

In nucleotides, the CDR3 is TGTGCCAGCAGGGAGCAGGCCCGGCGGGGCGAGCAGTACTTC. Protein: CASREQARRGEQYF. The rearrangement uses TRBV6-2 or TRBV6-3 and TRBJ2-7, with D possibly matching TRBD2 (6 bases). The germline gives CDR1 MNHEY, CDR2 SVGEGT. Trimming shortened V by 6 bases and J by 6 bases, and 18 bases separated the two germline ends. The CDR3 is 14 amino acids.